The clone carrying this T cell receptor beta chain came up many times. What it recognizes is unknown. V was trimmed by 4 bases and J by 7 bases, leaving 13 bases between them. Germline V gene sequence: CDR1 DFQATT, CDR2 SNEGSKA (reference sequence). The CDR3 spans 12 residues. This specimen comes from a study of T-cell reconstitution after alpha-beta-depleted transplantation in children. Study conclusions and caveats: Several hundred expanded graft clones reportedly supplied alpha-beta T cells about two months after transplant. T-cell counts and diversity were attributed mostly to newly produced T cells one year after transplant. The high TCRbeta diversity at day 60 in some patients came from surviving recipient T cells and thymic progenitors.

Unique molecular identifiers were used to barcode this TCRbeta library. TCRdb itself ran the PCR reads through MiXCR, one entry per CDR3 protein. The sample holds roughly 100,000 distinct CDR3 sequences, around 7.8% seen once. This clonotype was sampled from a boy younger than 10 with acute lymphoblastic leukemia, due to receive a stem cell transplant. The chain couples TRBV20-1 to TRBJ1-1; D unresolved. Sequencing was performed on PBMCs, taken before TCRalphabeta/CD19-depleted stem cell transplant. CDR3 in DNA: TGCAGTGCTACAGCCGGTAAGGGTGAAGCTTTCTTT. Protein: CSATAGKGEAFF.